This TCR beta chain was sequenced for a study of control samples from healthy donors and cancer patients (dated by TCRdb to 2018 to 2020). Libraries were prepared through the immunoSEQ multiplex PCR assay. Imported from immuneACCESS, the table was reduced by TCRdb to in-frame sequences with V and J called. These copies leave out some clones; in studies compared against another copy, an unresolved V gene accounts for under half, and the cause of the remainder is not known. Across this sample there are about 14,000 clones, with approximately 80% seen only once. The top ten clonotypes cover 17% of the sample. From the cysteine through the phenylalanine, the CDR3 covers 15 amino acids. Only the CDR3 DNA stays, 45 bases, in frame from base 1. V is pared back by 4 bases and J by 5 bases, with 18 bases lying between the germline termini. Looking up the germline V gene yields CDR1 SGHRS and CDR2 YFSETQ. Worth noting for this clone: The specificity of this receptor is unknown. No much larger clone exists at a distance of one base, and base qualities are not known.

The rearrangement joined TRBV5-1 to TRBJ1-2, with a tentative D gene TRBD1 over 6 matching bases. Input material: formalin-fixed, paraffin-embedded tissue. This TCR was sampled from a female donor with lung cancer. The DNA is TGCGCCAGCAGCGTCAGCCCGGACAGCTCTTATGGCTACACCTTC. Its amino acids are CASSVSPDSSYGYTF. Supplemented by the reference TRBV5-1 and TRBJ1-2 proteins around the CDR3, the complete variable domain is KAGVTQTPRYLIKTRGQQVTLSCSPISGHRSVSWYQQTPGQGLQFLFEYFSETQRNKGNFPGRFSGRQFSNSRSEMNVSTLELGDSALYLCASSVSPDSSYGYTFGSGTRLTVV.